These 10 T cell receptor beta chains came from one sample sequenced in a study of blood T cells in healthy people across ages. Then a second PCR, running roughly 7 to 11 cycles, was carried out with a sample-barcoded 5' primer and a J-beta primer mix. TCRdb itself ran the 5' RACE reads through MiXCR, one entry per CDR3 protein. In the table there are roughly 1.5 million distinct CDR3 sequences, approximately 43% of which are singletons. What was sequenced was blood. These TCRs come from a woman between 18 and 29 years old in good health.

The chain uses TRBV4-2 and TRBJ2-1; 10 nucleotides align to TRBD2. This CDR3 spans 16 amino acids. CDR1 and CDR2 (germline): LGHNA, YNFKEQ. V was pared by 1 base and J by 8 bases, with 8 bases of the junction left unmatched. In nucleotides, the CDR3 is TGTGCCAGCAGCCAAGCCCTAGCGGGAGTAGGGGATGAGCAGTTCTTC. Translation gives CASSQALAGVGDEQFF.

The chain links TRBV9 to TRBJ2-2, with D perhaps TRBD2 (7 bases). Germline V lookup: CDR1 SGDLS, CDR2 YYNGEE. V dropped 3 bases and J dropped 7 bases, with 10 bases sitting between them. The length of the CDR3 is 13 residues. As DNA, the CDR3 is TGTGCCAGCAGCGGGAGGGGGGGCGGGGAGCTGTTTTTT. Translation: CASSGRGGGELFF.

The chain couples TRBV5-1 to TRBJ1-1; tentative D call: TRBD1 (5 bases). Trimming stripped 0 bases from V and 4 bases from J, with 13 bases between. The germline V gene encodes CDR1 SGHRS and CDR2 YFSETQ. This CDR3 spans 15 amino acids. CDR3 nucleotides: TGCGCCAGCAGCTTGGAAGCAGGGCCGGCCACTGAAGCTTTCTTT. This codes for CASSLEAGPATEAFF.

The chain links TRBV28 to TRBJ1-2; D not resolved. The length of the CDR3 is 13 residues. CDR1 and CDR2 (germline): MDHEN, SYDVKM. Trimming left V 6 bases short and J 8 bases short, with 16 bases between. The CDR3 is CASRALGLGGYTF. CDR3 coding DNA: TGTGCCAGCAGGGCCCTAGGTTTAGGAGGCTACACCTTC.

The chain has TRBV29-1 and TRBJ2-4; 12 bases map to TRBD1. The assigned J gene may be wrong: the sequence end matches TRBJ2-7 better. Germline loops: CDR1 SQVTM, CDR2 ANQGSEA. The CDR3 extends over 15 amino acids. CDR3 coding DNA: TGCAGCGTTGAGGTTCCGGGACAGGGGGCTTACGAGCAGTACTTC. Encoded protein: CSVEVPGQGAYEQYF.

The gene calls are TRBV7-9 and TRBJ1-1; D not resolved. The CDR3 sequence is 15 residues long. Germline CDR1 SEHNR, CDR2 FQNEAQ (reference sequence). V was shortened by 1 base and J by 6 bases, with 15 bases between the two germline ends. CDR3 residues: CASSLGNSLVSEAFF. The DNA of the CDR3 is TGTGCCAGCAGCTTAGGCAACAGCTTGGTATCTGAAGCTTTCTTT.

This clonotype was counted a few times. The V call is TRBV9, the J call TRBJ2-1; 9 nucleotides match TRBD2. Unmatched junction bases numbered 4, after V lost 0 bases and J lost 6 bases. CDR1 SGDLS and CDR2 YYNGEE come from the germline V gene. This CDR3 has 15 residues. CDR3 residues: CASSVGSSGANEQFF. CDR3 DNA sequence: TGTGCCAGCAGCGTAGGGTCTAGCGGGGCCAATGAGCAGTTCTTC.

This clonotype was detected only a few times. The gene calls are TRBV12-3 or TRBV12-4 and TRBJ2-2, with D tentatively TRBD1 (6 bases). This CDR3 spans 16 amino acids. Trimming pared 6 bases from V and 0 bases from J, leaving 14 bases between. The CDR3 here is CASSQGTDTNTGELFF. The CDR3, as DNA: TGTGCCAGCAGCCAGGGGACGGATACGAACACCGGGGAGCTGTTTTTT.

The V gene is TRBV5-1, the J gene TRBJ2-3; 7 positions match TRBD1. The CDR3 runs to 15 residues. V trimming: 1 base; J trimming: 4 bases; junction bases outside the gene matches: 6. Germline-derived CDR1 and CDR2 are SGHRS and YFSETQ. The CDR3 region is CASSLRGGASDTQYF. CDR3 sequence (DNA): TGCGCCAGCAGCTTGAGAGGGGGCGCTTCAGATACGCAGTATTTT.

This chain connects TRBV12-3 or TRBV12-4 to TRBJ1-1, with D maybe TRBD1 (6 bases). CDR3 length: 16 amino acids. V lost 3 bases to trimming and J lost 3 bases, with 17 bases between them. This CDR3 is CASSFGFRDTYTEAFF. In DNA form, the CDR3 reads TGTGCCAGCAGTTTCGGGTTTCGGGACACCTACACTGAAGCTTTCTTT.